This TCR beta chain derives from a study of shared clonotypes between healthy human individuals. About the research overall: Aged 18 to 49, the donors were a couple of women and a few men. Overall study findings and caveats: Represented diversity (both genetic and exposure-history) was limited by the small number of donors.

Notes on this clone: The antigen remains undetermined.

Assay execution took place at the deep level. The table came from immunoSEQ multiplex PCR; TCRdb's copy has only in-frame clones and leaves some out. In the table there are about 520,000 clones, 60% to 80% of which are singletons. The CDR3 extends over 17 amino acids. CDR1 is SGHRS and CDR2 is YFSETQ in the germline V gene. V shed 5 bases, J shed 1 base, and the junction held 6 bases outside the gene matches. The rearrangement uses TRBV5-1 and TRBJ2-1; TRBD2 matches at 13 bases. This receptor was identified in a woman in her thirties or forties in good health. Some clones in this sample may be carry-over from other donors' samples. The sample was PBMCs. The DNA for the CDR3 is TGCGCCAGCAGTAAAGGACTAGCGGGAGATTCCTACAATGAGCAGTTCTTC. This encodes CASSKGLAGDSYNEQFF.